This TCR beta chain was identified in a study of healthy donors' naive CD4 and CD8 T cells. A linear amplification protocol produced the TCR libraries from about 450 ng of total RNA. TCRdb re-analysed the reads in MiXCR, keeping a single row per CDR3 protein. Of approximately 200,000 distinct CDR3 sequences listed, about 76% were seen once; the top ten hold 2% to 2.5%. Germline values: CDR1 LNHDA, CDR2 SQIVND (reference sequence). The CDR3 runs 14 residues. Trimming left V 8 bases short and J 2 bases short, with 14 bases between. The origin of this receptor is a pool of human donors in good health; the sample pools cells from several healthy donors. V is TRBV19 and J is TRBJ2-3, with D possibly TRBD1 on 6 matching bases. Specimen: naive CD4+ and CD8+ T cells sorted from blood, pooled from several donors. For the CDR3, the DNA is TGTGCCAGTGGCTCGGACAGATTCACAGATACGCAGTATTTT. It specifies CASGSDRFTDTQYF.